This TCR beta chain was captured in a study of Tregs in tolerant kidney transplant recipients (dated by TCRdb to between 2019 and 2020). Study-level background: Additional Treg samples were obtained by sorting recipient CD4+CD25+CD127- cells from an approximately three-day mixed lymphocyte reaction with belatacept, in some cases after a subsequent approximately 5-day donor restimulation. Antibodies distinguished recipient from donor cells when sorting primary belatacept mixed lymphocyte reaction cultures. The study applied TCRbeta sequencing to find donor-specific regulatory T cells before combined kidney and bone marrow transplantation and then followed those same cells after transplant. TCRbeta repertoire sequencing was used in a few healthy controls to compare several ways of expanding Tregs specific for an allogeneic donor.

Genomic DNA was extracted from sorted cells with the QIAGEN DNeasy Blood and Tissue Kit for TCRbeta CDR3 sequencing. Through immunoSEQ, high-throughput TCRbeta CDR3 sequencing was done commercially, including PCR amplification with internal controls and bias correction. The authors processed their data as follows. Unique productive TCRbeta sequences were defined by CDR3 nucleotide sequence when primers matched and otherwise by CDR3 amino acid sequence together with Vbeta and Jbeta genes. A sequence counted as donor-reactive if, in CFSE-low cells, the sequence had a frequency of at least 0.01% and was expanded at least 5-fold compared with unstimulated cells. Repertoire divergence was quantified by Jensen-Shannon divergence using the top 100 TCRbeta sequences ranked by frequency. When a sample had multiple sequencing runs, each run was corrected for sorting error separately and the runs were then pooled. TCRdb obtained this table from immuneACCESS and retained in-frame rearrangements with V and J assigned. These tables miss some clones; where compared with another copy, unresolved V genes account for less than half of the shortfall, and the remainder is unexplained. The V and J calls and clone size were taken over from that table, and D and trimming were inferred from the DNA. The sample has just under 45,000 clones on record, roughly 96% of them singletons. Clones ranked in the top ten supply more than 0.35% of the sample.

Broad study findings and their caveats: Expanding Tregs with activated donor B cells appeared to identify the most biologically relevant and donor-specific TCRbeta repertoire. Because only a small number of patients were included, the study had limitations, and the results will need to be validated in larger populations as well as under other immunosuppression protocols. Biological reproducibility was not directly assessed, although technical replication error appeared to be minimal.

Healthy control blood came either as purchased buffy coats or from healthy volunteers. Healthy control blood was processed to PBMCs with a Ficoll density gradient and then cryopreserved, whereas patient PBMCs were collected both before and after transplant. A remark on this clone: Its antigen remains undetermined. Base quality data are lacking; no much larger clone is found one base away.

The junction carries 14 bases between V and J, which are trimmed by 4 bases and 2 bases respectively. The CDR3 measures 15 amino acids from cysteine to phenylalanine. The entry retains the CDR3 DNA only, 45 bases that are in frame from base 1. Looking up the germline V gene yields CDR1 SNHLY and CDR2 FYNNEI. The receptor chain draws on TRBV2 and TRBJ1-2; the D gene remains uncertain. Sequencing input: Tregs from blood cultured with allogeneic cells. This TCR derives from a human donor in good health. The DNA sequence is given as TGTGCCAGCAGTGCAAGTATCAGCCTCAACTATGGCTACACCTTC. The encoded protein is CASSASISLNYGYTF.